The clone carrying this T cell receptor beta chain was counted only a few times. Its antigen is still unknown. From the RT-PCR reads, TCRdb called clonotypes with MiXCR, one entry per CDR3 protein. This table holds under 500,000 distinct CDR3 sequences, roughly 9.7% found once. This entry comes from a study of response to subunit inactivated influenza vaccine. Whole-study results and caveats: A suggestion made by the authors is that each seasonal influenza vaccination recruits few new T cells.

The material was PBMCs from blood, obtained about 40 days after vaccination. The source of this sequence is a middle-aged man who received an inactivated influenza vaccine.

CDR3 in amino acids: CASSPRTAGEQYF. DNA of the CDR3: TGTGCCAGCAGCCCGCGAACGGCGGGCGAGCAGTACTTC. V and J are TRBV4-2 and TRBJ2-7; TRBD2 might be the D (5 bases). This CDR3 comprises 13 residues. Germline-derived CDR1 and CDR2 are LGHNA and YNFKEQ. The V gene lost 4 bases and the J gene lost 6 bases, with 13 bases spanning the gap.